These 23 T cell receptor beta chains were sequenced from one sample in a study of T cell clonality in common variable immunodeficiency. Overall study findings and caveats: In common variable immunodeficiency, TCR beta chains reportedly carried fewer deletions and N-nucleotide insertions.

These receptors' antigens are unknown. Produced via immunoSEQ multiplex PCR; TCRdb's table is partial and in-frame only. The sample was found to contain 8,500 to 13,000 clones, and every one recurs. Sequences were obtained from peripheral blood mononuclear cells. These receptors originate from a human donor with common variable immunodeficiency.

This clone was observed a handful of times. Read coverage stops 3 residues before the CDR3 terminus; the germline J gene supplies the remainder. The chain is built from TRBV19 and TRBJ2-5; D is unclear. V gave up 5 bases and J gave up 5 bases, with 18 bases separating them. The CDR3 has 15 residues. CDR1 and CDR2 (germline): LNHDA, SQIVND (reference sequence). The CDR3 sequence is CASSPRHSPSETQYF. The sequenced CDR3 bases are TGTGCCAGTAGTCCGAGACACTCCCCCTCGGAGACC.

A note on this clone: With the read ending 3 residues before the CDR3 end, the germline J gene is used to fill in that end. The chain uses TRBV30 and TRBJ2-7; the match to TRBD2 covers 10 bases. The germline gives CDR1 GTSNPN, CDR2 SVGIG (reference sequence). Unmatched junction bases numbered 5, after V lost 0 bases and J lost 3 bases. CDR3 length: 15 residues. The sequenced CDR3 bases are TGTGCCTGGAGTGTAGTGGTAGCGGGAGGCTACGAG. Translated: CAWSVVVAGGYE. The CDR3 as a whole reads CAWSVVVAGGYEQYF.

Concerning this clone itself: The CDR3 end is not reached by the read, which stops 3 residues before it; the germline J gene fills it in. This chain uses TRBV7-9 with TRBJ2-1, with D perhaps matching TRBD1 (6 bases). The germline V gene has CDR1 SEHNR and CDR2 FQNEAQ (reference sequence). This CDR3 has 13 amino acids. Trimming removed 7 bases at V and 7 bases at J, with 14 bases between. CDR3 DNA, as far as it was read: TGTGCCAGCACCTCCCAGGGGATGAATGAG. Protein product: CASTSQGMNE. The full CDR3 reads CASTSQGMNEQFF.

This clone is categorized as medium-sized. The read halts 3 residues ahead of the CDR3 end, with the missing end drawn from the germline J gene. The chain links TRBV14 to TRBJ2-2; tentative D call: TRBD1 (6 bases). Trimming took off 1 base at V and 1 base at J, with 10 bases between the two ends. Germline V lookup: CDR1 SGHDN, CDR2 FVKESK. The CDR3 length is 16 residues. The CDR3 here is CASSQVGRGNTGELFF. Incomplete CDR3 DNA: TGTGCCAGCAGCCAAGTAGGCAGGGGGAACACCGGGGAG.

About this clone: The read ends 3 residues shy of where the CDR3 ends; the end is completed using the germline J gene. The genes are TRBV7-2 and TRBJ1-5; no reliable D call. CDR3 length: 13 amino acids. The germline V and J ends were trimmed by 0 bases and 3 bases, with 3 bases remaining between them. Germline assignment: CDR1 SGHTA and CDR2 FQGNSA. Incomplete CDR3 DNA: TGTGCCAGCAGCTTAGCTAACAATCAGCCC. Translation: CASSLANNQP. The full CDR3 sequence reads CASSLANNQPQHF.

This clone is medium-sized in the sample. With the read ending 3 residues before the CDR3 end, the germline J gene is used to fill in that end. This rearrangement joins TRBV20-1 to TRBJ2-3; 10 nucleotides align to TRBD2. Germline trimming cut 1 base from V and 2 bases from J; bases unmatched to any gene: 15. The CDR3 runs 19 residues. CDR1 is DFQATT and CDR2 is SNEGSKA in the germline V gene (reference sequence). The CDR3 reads CSARVGLAGVRGNTDTQYF. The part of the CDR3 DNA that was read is TGCAGTGCTAGAGTTGGCCTAGCGGGAGTACGGGGAAACACAGATACG.

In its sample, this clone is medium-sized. The covered CDR3 bases are TGTGCCATCAGGGGCGGGACTAGTAAGGATGAG. This translates into CAIRGGTSKDE. The whole CDR3 protein is CAIRGGTSKDEQFF. The chain couples TRBV10-3 to TRBJ2-1; 8 bases are a match to TRBD2. The read comes to an end 3 residues before the CDR3 does, leaving the germline J gene to fill in the end. The CDR3 covers 14 residues. V was pared by 6 bases and J by 8 bases, with 9 bases of the junction left unmatched. CDR1 and CDR2 from the germline V gene are ENHRY and SYGVKD.

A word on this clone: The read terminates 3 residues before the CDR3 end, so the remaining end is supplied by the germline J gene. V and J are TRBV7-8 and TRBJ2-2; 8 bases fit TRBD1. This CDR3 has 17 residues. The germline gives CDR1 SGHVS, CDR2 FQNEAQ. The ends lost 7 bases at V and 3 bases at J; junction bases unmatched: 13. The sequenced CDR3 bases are TGTGCCAGCACCCCCAGGCGGAACAGGGGGGACACCGGGGAG. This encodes CASTPRRNRGDTGE. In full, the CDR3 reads CASTPRRNRGDTGELFF.

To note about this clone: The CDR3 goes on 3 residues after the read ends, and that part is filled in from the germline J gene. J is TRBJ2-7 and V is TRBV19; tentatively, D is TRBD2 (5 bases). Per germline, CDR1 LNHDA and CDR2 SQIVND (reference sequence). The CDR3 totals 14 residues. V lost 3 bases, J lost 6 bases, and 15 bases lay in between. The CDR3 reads CASSMKRWESEQYF. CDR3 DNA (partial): TGTGCCAGTAGTATGAAGCGGTGGGAGAGCGAG.

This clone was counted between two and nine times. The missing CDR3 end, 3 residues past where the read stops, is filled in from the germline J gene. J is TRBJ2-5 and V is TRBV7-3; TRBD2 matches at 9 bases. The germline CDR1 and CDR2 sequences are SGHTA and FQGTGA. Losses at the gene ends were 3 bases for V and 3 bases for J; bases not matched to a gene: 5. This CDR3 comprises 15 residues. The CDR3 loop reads CASSFLAGVEETQYF. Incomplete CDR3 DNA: TGTGCCAGCAGCTTTTTAGCGGGGGTAGAAGAGACC.

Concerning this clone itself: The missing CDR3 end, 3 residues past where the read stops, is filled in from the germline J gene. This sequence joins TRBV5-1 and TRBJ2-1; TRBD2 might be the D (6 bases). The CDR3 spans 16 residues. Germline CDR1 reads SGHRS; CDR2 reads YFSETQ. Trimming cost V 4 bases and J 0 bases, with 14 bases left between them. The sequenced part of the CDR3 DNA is TGCGCCAGCAGCCAGGGACTTACAAGCTCCTACAATGAG. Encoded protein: CASSQGLTSSYNE. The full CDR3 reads CASSQGLTSSYNEQFF. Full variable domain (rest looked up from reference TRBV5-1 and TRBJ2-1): KAGVTQTPRYLIKTRGQQVTLSCSPISGHRSVSWYQQTPGQGLQFLFEYFSETQRNKGNFPGRFSGRQFSNSRSEMNVSTLELGDSALYLCASSQGLTSSYNEQFFGPGTRLTVL.

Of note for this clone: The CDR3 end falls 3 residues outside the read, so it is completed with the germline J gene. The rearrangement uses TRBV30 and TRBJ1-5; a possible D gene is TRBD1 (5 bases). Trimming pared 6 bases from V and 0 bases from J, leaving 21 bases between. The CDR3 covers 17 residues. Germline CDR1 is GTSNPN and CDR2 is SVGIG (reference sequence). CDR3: CACTGTSAILSNQPQHF. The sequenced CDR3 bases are TGTGCCTGCACGGGGACTTCGGCTATTCTTAGCAATCAGCCC.

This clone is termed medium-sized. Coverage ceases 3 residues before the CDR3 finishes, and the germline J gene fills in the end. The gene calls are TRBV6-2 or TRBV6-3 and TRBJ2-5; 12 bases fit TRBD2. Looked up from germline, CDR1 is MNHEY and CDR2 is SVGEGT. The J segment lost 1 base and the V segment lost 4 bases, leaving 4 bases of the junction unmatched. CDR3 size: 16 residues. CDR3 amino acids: CASSSRTSGAQETQYF. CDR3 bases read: TGTGCCAGCAGTTCCCGGACTAGCGGGGCCCAAGAGACC.

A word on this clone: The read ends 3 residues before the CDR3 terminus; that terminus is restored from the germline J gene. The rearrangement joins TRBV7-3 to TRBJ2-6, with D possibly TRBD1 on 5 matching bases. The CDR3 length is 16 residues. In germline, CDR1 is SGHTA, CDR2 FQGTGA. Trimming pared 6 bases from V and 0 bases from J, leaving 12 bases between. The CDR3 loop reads CASSSQGFSGANVLTF. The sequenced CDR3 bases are TGTGCCAGCAGTTCTCAGGGTTTCTCTGGGGCCAACGTC. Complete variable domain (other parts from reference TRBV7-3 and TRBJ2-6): GAGVSQTPSNKVTEKGKYVELRCDPISGHTALYWYRQSLGQGPEFLIYFQGTGAADDSGLPNDRFFAVRPEGSVSTLKIQRTERGDSAVYLCASSSQGFSGANVLTFGAGSRLTVL.

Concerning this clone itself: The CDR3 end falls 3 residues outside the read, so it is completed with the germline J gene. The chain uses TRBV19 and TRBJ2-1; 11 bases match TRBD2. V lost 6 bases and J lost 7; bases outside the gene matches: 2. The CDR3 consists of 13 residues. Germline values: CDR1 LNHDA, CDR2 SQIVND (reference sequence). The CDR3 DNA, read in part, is TGTGCCAGTAGACTAGCGGGAGTGAATGAG. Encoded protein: CASRLAGVNE. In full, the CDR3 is CASRLAGVNEQFF.

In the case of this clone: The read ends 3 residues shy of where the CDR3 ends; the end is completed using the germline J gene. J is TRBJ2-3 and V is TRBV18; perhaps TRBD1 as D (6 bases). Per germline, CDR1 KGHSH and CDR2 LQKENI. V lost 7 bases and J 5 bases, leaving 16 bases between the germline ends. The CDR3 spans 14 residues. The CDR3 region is CASFRDKGRDTQYF. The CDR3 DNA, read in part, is TGTGCCAGCTTCCGGGACAAGGGACGAGATACG.

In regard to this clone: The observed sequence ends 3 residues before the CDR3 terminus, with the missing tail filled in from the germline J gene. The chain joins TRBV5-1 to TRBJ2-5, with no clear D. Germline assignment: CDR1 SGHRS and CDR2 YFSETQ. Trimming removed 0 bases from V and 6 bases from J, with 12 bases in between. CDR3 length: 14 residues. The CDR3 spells CASSLDQVVQTQYF. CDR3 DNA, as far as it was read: TGCGCCAGCAGCTTGGATCAGGTGGTTCAGACC.

The CDR3 protein is CASSLVKGANSPLHF. The sequenced part of the CDR3 DNA is TGTGCCAGCAGCTTAGTCAAGGGGGCGAATTCACCC. V and J are TRBV7-2 and TRBJ1-6; 7 positions agree with TRBD1. The CDR3 end lies 3 residues beyond the end of the read and is filled in from the germline J gene. Germline CDR1 reads SGHTA; CDR2 reads FQGNSA. The junction had 4 bases not matched to a gene; V was cut back by 1 base and J by 7 bases. The CDR3 consists of 15 residues. Complete variable domain (other parts from reference TRBV7-2 and TRBJ1-6): GAGVSQSPSNKVTEKGKDVELRCDPISGHTALYWYRQSLGQGLEFLIYFQGNSAPDKSGLPSDRFSAERTGGSVSTLTIQRTQQEDSAVYLCASSLVKGANSPLHFGNGTRLTVT.

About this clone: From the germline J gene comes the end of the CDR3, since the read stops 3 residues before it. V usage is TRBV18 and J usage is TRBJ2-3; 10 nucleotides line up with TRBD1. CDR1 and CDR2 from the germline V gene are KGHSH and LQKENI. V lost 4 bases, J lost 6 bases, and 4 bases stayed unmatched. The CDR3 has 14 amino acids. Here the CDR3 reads CASSQTGGADTQYF. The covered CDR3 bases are TGTGCCAGCTCACAGACAGGGGGCGCCGATACG.

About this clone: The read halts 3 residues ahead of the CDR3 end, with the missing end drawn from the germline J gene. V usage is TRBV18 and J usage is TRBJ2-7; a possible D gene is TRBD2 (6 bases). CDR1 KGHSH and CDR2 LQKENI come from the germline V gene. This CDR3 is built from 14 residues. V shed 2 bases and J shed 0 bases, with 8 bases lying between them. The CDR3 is CASSPIADSYEQYF. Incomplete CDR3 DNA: TGTGCCAGCTCACCAATAGCGGACTCCTACGAG.

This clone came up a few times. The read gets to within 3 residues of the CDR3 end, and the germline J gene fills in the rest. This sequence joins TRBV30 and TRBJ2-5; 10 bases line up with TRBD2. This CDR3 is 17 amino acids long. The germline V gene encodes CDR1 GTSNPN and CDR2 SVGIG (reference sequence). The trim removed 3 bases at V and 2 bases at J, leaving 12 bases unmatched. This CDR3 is CAWSPSLLAGFQETQYF. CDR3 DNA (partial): TGTGCCTGGAGCCCTTCTCTACTAGCGGGGTTTCAAGAGACC.

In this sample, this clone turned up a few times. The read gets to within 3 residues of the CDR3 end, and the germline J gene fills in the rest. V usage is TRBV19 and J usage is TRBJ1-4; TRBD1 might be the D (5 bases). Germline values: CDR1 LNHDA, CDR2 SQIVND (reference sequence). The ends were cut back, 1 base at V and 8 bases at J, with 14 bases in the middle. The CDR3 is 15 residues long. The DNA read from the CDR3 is TGTGCCAGTAGTATAGTGCGGGGACCCTCCGAAAAA. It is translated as CASSIVRGPSEK. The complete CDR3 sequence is CASSIVRGPSEKLFF. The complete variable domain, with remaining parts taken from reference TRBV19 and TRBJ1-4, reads DGGITQSPKYLFRKEGQNVTLSCEQNLNHDAMYWYRQDPGQGLRLIYYSQIVNDFQKGDIAEGYSVSREKKESFPLTVTSAQKNPTAFYLCASSIVRGPSEKLFFGSGTQLSVL.

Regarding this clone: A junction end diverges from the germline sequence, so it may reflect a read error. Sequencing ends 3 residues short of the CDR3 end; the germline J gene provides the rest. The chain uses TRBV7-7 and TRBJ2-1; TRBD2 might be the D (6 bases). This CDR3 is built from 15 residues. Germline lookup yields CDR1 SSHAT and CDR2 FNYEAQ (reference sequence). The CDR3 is CASSSTLASYNEQFF. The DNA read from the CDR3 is TGTGCTAGCAGCTCGACCCTAGCGTCCTACAATGAG.